A selection of T cell receptor beta chains follows, all from one sample in a study of blood T cell repertoires in COVID-19. Libraries were prepared by immunoSEQ multiplex PCR; TCRdb keeps only in-frame clonotypes and omits some of them. The sample lists more than 300,000 clones; 86% were seen once. The sample was PBMCs or T cells enriched from blood (not recorded which). The receptors were sampled from a woman aged 18-29 years who had recovered from COVID-19. The CDR3 runs from the conserved cysteine through the conserved F or W. The order of the fields is J gene, D gene, CDR3 length, V gene, CDR3 DNA, CDR3 protein. The D gene is left open where the match is weak.

J: TRBJ2-2
D: -
length: 13
V: TRBV30
DNA: TGTGCCTGGAGTGGCAACGGGGCCGGGGAGCTGTTTTTT
CDR3: CAWSGNGAGELFF

J: TRBJ1-5
D: TRBD1
length: 17
V: TRBV6-1
DNA: TGTGCCAGCAGTGAAGCTCCAGGGGGCGCAGTAGATCAGCCCCAGCATTTT
CDR3: CASSEAPGGAVDQPQHF

J: TRBJ1-5
D: -
length: 14
V: TRBV7-9
DNA: TGTGCCAGCAGCTCATGGGACACAAATCAGCCCCAGCATTTT
CDR3: CASSSWDTNQPQHF

J: TRBJ1-4
D: -
length: 16
V: TRBV5-1
DNA: TGCGCCAGCAGCTACCATTCAGAGGGCGCCAATGAAAAACTGTTTTTT
CDR3: CASSYHSEGANEKLFF

J: TRBJ1-2
D: -
length: 14
V: TRBV5-6
DNA: TGTGCCAGCAGCTTCCTCTCAGGGGAGTATGGCTACACCTTC
CDR3: CASSFLSGEYGYTF

J: TRBJ2-2
D: TRBD2
length: 17
V: TRBV27
DNA: TGTGCCAGCAGTTCCCCCGGACTAGCGGGGAGGGTCGGGGAGCTGTTTTTT
CDR3: CASSSPGLAGRVGELFF

J: TRBJ2-5
D: -
length: 14
V: TRBV2
DNA: TGTGCCAGCAAACTATTGTTCCTAGAAGAGACCCAGTACTTC
CDR3: CASKLLFLEETQYF

J: TRBJ1-3
D: -
length: 15
V: TRBV2
DNA: TGTGCCAGCAGTGGGACAGTCATCTCTGGAAACACCATATATTTT
CDR3: CASSGTVISGNTIYF

J: TRBJ2-1
D: -
length: 13
V: TRBV11-2
DNA: TGTGCCAGCAGCTTAACAGAAGACAATGAGCAGTTCTTC
CDR3: CASSLTEDNEQFF

J: TRBJ2-7
D: -
length: 15
V: TRBV9
DNA: TGTGCCAGCAGCGTAGCGGCAGGGGACCCCTACGAGCAGTACTTC
CDR3: CASSVAAGDPYEQYF

J: TRBJ2-2
D: -
length: 13
V: TRBV30
DNA: TGTGCCTGGAGTGAACAGAGCACCGGGGAGCTGTTTTTT
CDR3: CAWSEQSTGELFF